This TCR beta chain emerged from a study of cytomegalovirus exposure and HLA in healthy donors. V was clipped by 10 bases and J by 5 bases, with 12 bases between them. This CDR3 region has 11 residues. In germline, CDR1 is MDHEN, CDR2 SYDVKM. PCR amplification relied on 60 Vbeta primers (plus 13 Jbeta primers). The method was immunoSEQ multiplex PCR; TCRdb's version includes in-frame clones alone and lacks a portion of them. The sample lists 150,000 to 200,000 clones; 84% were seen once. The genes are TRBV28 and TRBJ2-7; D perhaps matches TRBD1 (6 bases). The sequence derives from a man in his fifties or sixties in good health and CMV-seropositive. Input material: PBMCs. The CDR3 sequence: CATTGNHEQYV. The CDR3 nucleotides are TGTGCCACCACAGGGAATCACGAGCAGTACGTC.